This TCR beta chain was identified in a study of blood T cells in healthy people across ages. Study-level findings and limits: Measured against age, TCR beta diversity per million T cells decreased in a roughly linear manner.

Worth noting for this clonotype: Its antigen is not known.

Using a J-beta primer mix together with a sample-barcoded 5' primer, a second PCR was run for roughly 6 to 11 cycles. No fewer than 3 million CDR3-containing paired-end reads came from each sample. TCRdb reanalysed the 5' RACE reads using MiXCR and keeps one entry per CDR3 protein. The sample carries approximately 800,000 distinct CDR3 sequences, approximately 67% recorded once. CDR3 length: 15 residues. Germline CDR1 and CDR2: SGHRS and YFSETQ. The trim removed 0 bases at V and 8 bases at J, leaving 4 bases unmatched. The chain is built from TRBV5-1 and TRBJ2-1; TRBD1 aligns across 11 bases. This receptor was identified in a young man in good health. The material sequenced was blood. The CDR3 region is CASSLAGQGADEQFF. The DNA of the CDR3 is TGCGCCAGCAGCTTGGCAGGACAGGGGGCCGATGAGCAGTTCTTC.